A single sample gave rise to the 25 T cell receptor beta chains below, sequenced in a study of T cells in Graves' hyperthyroidism and ophthalmopathy (dated by TCRdb to between 2019 and 2020). The library was built by means of multiplex PCR. Sequencing instrument: Illumina HiSeq 2000. The TCR beta CDR3 regions were amplified from RNA transcripts. The TCR CDR3 was subjected to a first round of RT-PCR using the HTBI primer set and the Qiagen OneStep RT-PCR kit. The raw public reads went through TCRdb reprocessing: fastp at Q25, MiXCR clone calling, in-frame beta chains kept. Rows are combined by CDR3 protein, so each entry shows the most common genes and DNA. The sample table contains some 560,000 distinct CDR3 sequences; only one count was recorded for 14% of them. Approximately 15% of the sample belongs to the ten largest clones. The sample comprised blood. The source is a woman in her thirties or forties with Graves' hyperthyroidism.

This rearrangement joins TRBV10-3 to TRBJ2-5, with D possibly being TRBD1 (7 bases). The CDR3 has 14 amino acids. The germline CDR1 and CDR2 sequences are ENHRY and SYGVKD. V lost 7 bases and J 4 bases, leaving 16 bases between the germline ends. The CDR3 region has the DNA TGTGCCATCAAGACAGGGAGGACAGGAGAGACCCAGTACTTC. Amino acids: CAIKTGRTGETQYF.

Many counts were recorded for this clonotype. This rearrangement joins TRBV7-9 to TRBJ2-5; no reliable D call. CDR1 is SEHNR and CDR2 is FQNEAQ in the germline V gene (reference sequence). Trimming pared 2 bases from V and 3 bases from J, leaving 10 bases between. The length of the CDR3 is 14 residues. The CDR3 sequence is CASSLSPSKETQYF. The CDR3 nucleotides are TGTGCCAGCAGCTTAAGTCCGTCTAAAGAGACCCAGTACTTC.

This clonotype was recorded many times. The gene calls are TRBV19 and TRBJ2-7; possibly TRBD1 for D (7 bases). The CDR3 totals 14 residues. Germline V gives CDR1 LNHDA, CDR2 SQIVND (reference sequence). V lost 3 bases and J 3 bases, leaving 12 bases between the germline ends. The CDR3 bases are TGTGCCAGTAGTATCTCAGGGGGAGGCTACGAGCAGTACTTC. It is translated as CASSISGGGYEQYF.

This clonotype was seen only a few times. Its ends do not fully match the called genes, so a read error is possible. The CDR3 spells CANSLISGTSYEQYF. As DNA, the CDR3 is TGTGCCAACAGTTTAATATCCGGGACCTCCTACGAGCAGTACTTC. The chain recombines TRBV27 with TRBJ2-7, with D perhaps assigned TRBD1 or TRBD2 (5 bases each). This CDR3 contains 15 residues. Germline loops: CDR1 MNHEY, CDR2 SMNVEV (reference sequence).

This clonotype was counted at least ten times. The chain carries TRBV7-9 and TRBJ1-2; D might be TRBD1 (6 bases). Per the germline V gene, CDR1 is SEHNR and CDR2 is FQNEAQ (reference sequence). The CDR3 consists of 14 residues. Trimming removed 5 bases from V and 2 bases from J, with 12 bases in between. The CDR3 spells CASSLGQANYGYTF. CDR3 DNA sequence: TGTGCCAGCAGCCTGGGACAAGCAAACTATGGCTACACCTTC.

Points on this clonotype: A much larger clone lies a single base off, so this may be a read error. No conserved phenylalanine or tryptophan ends this CDR3, so it is likely a read error. The chain has TRBV5-1 and TRBJ1-5, with 8 bases identical to TRBD1. Losses at the gene ends were 1 base for V and 4 bases for J; bases not matched to a gene: 7. Germline assignment: CDR1 SGHRS and CDR2 YFSETQ. The CDR3 consists of 16 residues. The CDR3: CASSLMGGQANQPQHL. CDR3 sequence (DNA): TGCGCCAGCAGCTTGATGGGGGGACAGGCAAATCAGCCCCAGCATTTA.

The gene calls are TRBV5-8 and TRBJ1-1; no reliable D call. Germline V gene data show CDR1 as SGHTS and CDR2 as YDEGEE. The CDR3 extends over 12 amino acids. V was cut by 10 bases and J by 5 bases, with 15 bases left in between. The CDR3 protein is CAREGRWTEAFF. The CDR3 region has the DNA TGTGCCCGGGAAGGACGGTGGACTGAAGCTTTCTTT.

In this sample, this clonotype turned up many times. This sequence joins TRBV6-1 and TRBJ1-2; 7 bases are shared with TRBD1. Germline V CDR1 and CDR2: MNHNS, SASEGT. Trimming at V came to 5 bases and at J to 0 bases, leaving 6 bases not matched to a gene. CDR3 length: 15 amino acids. CDR3 DNA sequence: TGTGCCAGCAGTACCCGCGACAGGGCTAACTATGGCTACACCTTC. It specifies CASSTRDRANYGYTF.

This clonotype was detected many times. The chain joins TRBV27 to TRBJ2-1, with D perhaps matching TRBD1 (6 bases). The length of the CDR3 is 16 residues. CDR1 is MNHEY and CDR2 is SMNVEV in the germline V gene (reference sequence). Trimming left V 6 bases short and J 0 bases short, with 15 bases between. CDR3 nucleotide sequence: TGTGCCAGCAGAATAATACAGGGTCGCTCCTACAATGAGCAGTTCTTC. This translates into CASRIIQGRSYNEQFF.

The table lists this clonotype with many counts. The chain is built from TRBV11-2 and TRBJ2-5, with 7 nucleotides matching TRBD1. Germline values: CDR1 SGHAT, CDR2 FQNNGV. The V gene end was trimmed by 3 bases and the J gene end by 5 bases; junction bases not matched to a gene: 6. This CDR3 is built from 14 residues. The CDR3 reads CASSFTGAQETQYF. CDR3 sequence (DNA): TGTGCCAGCAGCTTCACAGGGGCGCAGGAGACCCAGTACTTC.

This clonotype was seen more than once but under ten times. The chain uses TRBV5-1 and TRBJ2-7, with TRBD1 identical over 8 bases. Germline-derived CDR1 and CDR2 are SGHRS and YFSETQ. The CDR3 totals 14 residues. V lost 0 bases to trimming and J lost 6 bases; unmatched junction nucleotides: 5. CDR3 residues: CASSLVDRGGEQYF. As DNA, the CDR3 is TGCGCCAGCAGCTTGGTAGACAGGGGAGGCGAGCAGTACTTC.

The gene calls are TRBV7-8 and TRBJ2-2, with 8 bases matching TRBD2. Germline V gene data show CDR1 as SGHVS and CDR2 as FQNEAQ. The V segment lost 5 bases and the J segment 2 bases; nucleotides outside the gene matches: 7. The CDR3 covers 16 residues. The CDR3 sequence is CASSLRTSNNTGELFF. CDR3 bases: TGTGCCAGCAGCCTACGGACTAGCAATAACACCGGGGAGCTGTTTTTT.

V and J are TRBV27 and TRBJ2-7; the D is unclear. Trimming pared 7 bases from V and 7 bases from J, leaving 11 bases between. Germline V lookup: CDR1 MNHEY, CDR2 SMNVEV (reference sequence). This CDR3 is 11 amino acids long. CDR3: CASNPTEEQYF. In DNA form, the CDR3 reads TGTGCCAGCAATCCAACAGAAGAGCAGTACTTC.

The chain joins TRBV20-1 to TRBJ2-7; no clear D gene. The ends were cut back, 1 base at V and 4 bases at J, with 8 bases in the middle. The CDR3 is 12 amino acids. In germline, CDR1 is DFQATT, CDR2 SNEGSKA (reference sequence). CDR3 protein: CSARGLKYEQYF. The CDR3 region has the DNA TGCAGTGCTAGAGGCTTGAAATACGAGCAGTACTTC.

The sample holds many counts of this clonotype. This sequence joins TRBV7-9 and TRBJ2-5; D possibly corresponds to TRBD1 (5 bases). Germline V gene lookup returns CDR1 SEHNR and CDR2 FQNEAQ (reference sequence). V lost 0 bases, J lost 1 base, and 9 bases lay in between. CDR3 length: 15 amino acids. In nucleotides, the CDR3 is TGTGCCAGCAGCTTAGCTCCAGGGCTCCAAGAGACCCAGTACTTC. Translated, it gives CASSLAPGLQETQYF.

This clonotype was counted ten times or more. The chain is built from TRBV5-6 and TRBJ2-5, with 9 bases lining up with TRBD2. The V and J ends lost 4 bases and 5 bases, in that order; junction bases with no gene match: 12. There are 16 residues in the CDR3. CDR1 and CDR2 from the germline V gene are SGHDT and YYEEEE. The CDR3: CASSVIASGTWETQYF. As DNA, the CDR3 is TGTGCCAGCAGCGTAATCGCTAGCGGGACTTGGGAGACCCAGTACTTC.

The genes are TRBV20-1 and TRBJ2-3; D may be TRBD2 (6 bases). V gave up 2 bases and J gave up 7 bases, with 16 bases separating them. The CDR3 has 14 amino acids. The germline V gene encodes CDR1 DFQATT and CDR2 SNEGSKA (reference sequence). CDR3 protein: CSARLAGPLHTQYF. CDR3 bases: TGCAGTGCTAGACTCGCGGGGCCCCTACATACGCAGTATTTT.

This clonotype was seen at least ten times. The chain couples TRBV20-1 to TRBJ2-3; 8 bases match TRBD2. The CDR3 is 14 amino acids. CDR1 and CDR2 (germline): DFQATT, SNEGSKA (reference sequence). J lost 2 bases, V lost 6 bases, and 7 bases had no gene match. The CDR3 nucleotides are TGCAGTGCCCCAACTAGCGGAGCCACAGATACGCAGTATTTT. Amino acids: CSAPTSGATDTQYF.

This clonotype was detected ten times or more. The chain has TRBV29-1 and TRBJ2-5; possibly TRBD2 for D (7 bases). CDR1 is SQVTM, CDR2 ANQGSEA, per germline. This CDR3 spans 13 amino acids. Trimming took off 6 bases at V and 4 bases at J, with 15 bases between the two ends. CDR3 protein: CSVGGHLGETQYF. The CDR3 DNA sequence: TGCAGCGTGGGGGGGCACTTGGGAGAGACCCAGTACTTC.

This clonotype was observed a handful of times. A much more abundant neighbour one base away suggests this may be a read error. The chain has TRBV12-3 or TRBV12-4 and TRBJ1-6; 7 positions agree with TRBD1. The V gene end was trimmed by 8 bases and the J gene end by 9 bases; junction bases not matched to a gene: 13. The CDR3 contains 15 residues. The CDR3 bases are TGTGCCAGCTCTCGGAACCGGGACAGCAGTTCACCCCTCCACTTT. It codes for CASSRNRDSSSPLHF.

J is TRBJ2-7 and V is TRBV10-3, with D perhaps being TRBD1 or TRBD2 (6 bases each). Germline V gene data show CDR1 as ENHRY and CDR2 as SYGVKD. CDR3 length: 14 amino acids. V dropped 4 bases and J dropped 3 bases, with 13 bases sitting between them. This CDR3 is CAISVVEGVYEQYF. CDR3 in DNA: TGTGCCATCAGTGTGGTGGAGGGGGTCTACGAGCAGTACTTC.

This clonotype was recorded many times. This chain links TRBV12-3 or TRBV12-4 with TRBJ2-7; tentative D call: TRBD2 (6 bases). Between the trimmed V and J ends, which lost 4 bases and 5 bases, there was a span of 9 bases. This CDR3 contains 12 residues. The CDR3 region is CASSSRTNEQYF. The CDR3 DNA reads as TGTGCCAGCAGTTCCCGGACTAACGAGCAGTACTTC.

The J gene is TRBJ1-3, the V gene TRBV20-1; D not certain. Trimming took off 3 bases at V and 4 bases at J, with 10 bases between the two ends. This CDR3 has 13 residues. Germline CDR1 and CDR2: DFQATT and SNEGSKA (reference sequence). The CDR3 DNA reads TGCAGTGCTAGTCAGTCGGCGGGAAACACCATATATTTT. Protein sequence: CSASQSAGNTIYF.

This clonotype was seen at least ten times. J is TRBJ1-4 and V is TRBV28, with 9 positions matching TRBD1. CDR3 length equals 16 residues. CDR1 is MDHEN and CDR2 is SYDVKM in the germline V gene. V lost 2 bases to trimming and J lost 0 bases; unmatched junction nucleotides: 1. CDR3: CASSLRQGATNEKLFF. The CDR3 region has the DNA TGTGCCAGCAGTTTAAGACAGGGGGCAACTAATGAAAAACTGTTTTTT.

CDR3 in DNA: TGTGCCAGCAGCTTTGAGACTAGCTACAATGAGCAGTTCTTC. It specifies CASSFETSYNEQFF. V gene TRBV7-9 combines with J gene TRBJ2-1; a weak D match, TRBD2 (6 bases). V was trimmed by 3 bases and J by 3 bases, leaving 9 bases between them. The germline V gene encodes CDR1 SEHNR and CDR2 FQNEAQ (reference sequence). The CDR3 has 14 amino acids.